Listed here is a single T cell receptor beta chain. The data were obtained in a study of T cell clusters in autoimmune cytopenias. Germline V lookup: CDR1 SEHNR, CDR2 FQNEAQ (reference sequence). The CDR3 covers 13 residues. One tube held mixed TRB-A and TRB-B primer pools for touch-down PCR. Using the multiplex PCR reads, TCRdb records one entry per CDR3 protein without DNA. The sample has 5,600 or so distinct CDR3 sequences. Some 38,000 genome equivalents of blood DNA were amplified for TRB. Separately, the same data were catalogued under a study of T cell repertoires in aging, cancer and after chemotherapy.

The sequenced sample was peripheral blood. The receptor's source is a human donor in good health. V gene TRBV7-9 combines with J gene TRBJ2-3; the D gene TCRdb calls, TRBD1, cannot be checked with no DNA. This CDR3 reads CASSAVGGDTQYF.